The clone carrying this T cell receptor beta chain has ten or more counts. This specimen comes from a study of kidney transplant recipient with SARS-CoV-2 infection. J gave up 8 bases and V 4 bases, and 12 bases lay outside the gene matches. Germline CDR1 LNHDA, CDR2 SQIVND (reference sequence). The CDR3 is 16 amino acids. MiXCR, run by TCRdb on the reads, gives a single entry per CDR3 protein. The sample lists 200,000 to 300,000 distinct CDR3 sequences, 29% occurring once. The V and J genes are TRBV19 and TRBJ1-2, with 11 bases that match TRBD1. The receptor comes from a male patient in his thirties who had COVID-19 and was a kidney transplant recipient. Some T cells may originate from the graft donor. The source material was a blood sample, sampled at baseline and between days 110 and 120 from a kidney transplant recipient. Written as DNA, the CDR3 is TGTGCCAGTAGTACCGCCCACGGACAGGGGGCATGGGGCTACACCTTC. Protein product: CASSTAHGQGAWGYTF.